This TCR beta chain was observed in a study of CD8+CD57+ T cells in acquired aplastic anemia. Study details: The study obtained an average of around 3.4 ug of DNA from sorted CD4+ and CD8+ cells.

Trimming cost V 4 bases and J 3 bases, with 13 bases left between them. The germline gives CDR1 MGHRA, CDR2 YSYEKL. CDR3 length: 15 amino acids. In the case of this clonotype: This may be a read error: a much more frequent sequence differs by one nucleotide.

Profiling that covered TCR beta VDJ and CDR3 relied on genomic DNA as its template. TCRdb fed the reads into MiXCR, producing one record per CDR3 protein. The repertoire holds 200,000 to 250,000 distinct CDR3 sequences, with under 55% as singletons. Those patients picked for sequencing had displayed CD8+CD57+ cell expansion on flow cytometry. The receptor comes from a human donor with aplastic anemia. Sequencing was performed on sorted CD4+, CD8+, or CD8+CD57+ T cells (not recorded which) from PBMCs. The rearrangement uses TRBV4-1 and TRBJ1-5; a possible D gene is TRBD1 (6 bases). The CDR3 here is CASSRVQGVNQPQHF. The DNA for the CDR3 is TGCGCCAGCAGCCGAGTACAGGGTGTCAATCAGCCCCAGCATTTT.